This is a list of T cell receptor beta chains from one sample in a study of cytomegalovirus exposure and HLA in healthy donors. Sequencing used immunoSEQ multiplex PCR; TCRdb keeps in-frame clones, though not all of them. The repertoire holds roughly 290,000 clones, 80% seen once, with about 0.3% in the top ten. Sequences were obtained from PBMCs. The receptors were gathered from a girl aged 2 to 9 in good health and CMV-seronegative. CDR3s include the opening cysteine and the closing phenylalanine or tryptophan. A D gene is named only where the DNA matches it firmly. Only some rows state a clone size, as once, few, many or a class for expanded clones.

v_call: TRBV9
d_call: TRBD1
clone_size: .
j_call: TRBJ1-2
cdr3_nt: TGTGCCAGCAGCGTAACTAAAACCGGGACAGGGGGCTATGGCTACACCTTC
cdr3_aa: CASSVTKTGTGGYGYTF

v_call: TRBV29-1
d_call: TRBD1
clone_size: .
j_call: TRBJ1-2
cdr3_nt: TGCAGCGCGGGACAGGGGGATGGAGGCTACACCTTC
cdr3_aa: CSAGQGDGGYTF

v_call: TRBV6-1
d_call: .
clone_size: .
j_call: TRBJ1-1
cdr3_nt: TGTGCCAGCAGTGAGGACATATTGAACACTGAAGCTTTCTTT
cdr3_aa: CASSEDILNTEAFF

v_call: TRBV19
d_call: .
clone_size: .
j_call: TRBJ1-5
cdr3_nt: TGTGCCAGTAGTACAAGGGGCCAGGGTCAGCCCCAGCATTTT
cdr3_aa: CASSTRGQGQPQHF

v_call: TRBV5-1
d_call: .
clone_size: .
j_call: TRBJ1-1
cdr3_nt: TGCGCCAGCAAGGGGGGGTGGGGGGCTGTGTTCGCTGAAGCTTTCTTT
cdr3_aa: CASKGGWGAVFAEAFF

v_call: TRBV30
d_call: TRBD2
clone_size: .
j_call: TRBJ2-5
cdr3_nt: TGTGCCTGGAGTGCCGGCGGGGGGGCGCGGGAGACCCAGTACTTC
cdr3_aa: CAWSAGGGARETQYF

v_call: TRBV6-1
d_call: TRBD2
clone_size: .
j_call: TRBJ2-7
cdr3_nt: TGTGCCAGCAGACCATCCCTGGCGGGGGGATCCGAGCAGTACTTC
cdr3_aa: CASRPSLAGGSEQYF

v_call: TRBV28
d_call: .
clone_size: .
j_call: TRBJ2-1
cdr3_nt: TGTGCCAGCAGTTACCCCGGACAAGGAGAGCAGTTCTTC
cdr3_aa: CASSYPGQGEQFF

v_call: TRBV7-6
d_call: TRBD1
clone_size: .
j_call: TRBJ2-2
cdr3_nt: TGTGCCAGCAGCTTTAACCGGGACAGTATATACACCGGGGAGCTGTTTTTT
cdr3_aa: CASSFNRDSIYTGELFF

v_call: TRBV27
d_call: .
clone_size: .
j_call: TRBJ1-2
cdr3_nt: TGTGCCAGCAGTGTAGACAGGAACTATGGCTACACCTTC
cdr3_aa: CASSVDRNYGYTF

v_call: TRBV10-3
d_call: TRBD1
clone_size: few
j_call: TRBJ1-2
cdr3_nt: TGTGCCATCAGAGAACCGGGACAGGGATATGGCTACACCTTC
cdr3_aa: CAIREPGQGYGYTF

v_call: TRBV9
d_call: .
clone_size: .
j_call: TRBJ2-7
cdr3_nt: TGTGCCAGCAGCGTCGGGAGCGGCCTGTGGGAGCAGTACTTC
cdr3_aa: CASSVGSGLWEQYF